These 2 T cell receptor beta chains were sequenced from one sample in a study of T cells in Graves' hyperthyroidism and ophthalmopathy. TCR beta CDR3 regions were amplified from RNA. First-round RT-PCR targeting the TCR CDR3 was performed with the HTBI primer set. TCRdb analysed the multiplex PCR reads with MiXCR anew, one entry per CDR3 protein. The sample has roughly 400,000 distinct CDR3 sequences; approximately 15% are singletons. The source material was blood. These receptors were collected from a young woman with Graves' hyperthyroidism that later progressed to Graves' ophthalmopathy.

Here the CDR3 DNA reads TGTGCCAGCAGCTTAGCCCAAGGGGGAACTAATGAAAAACTGTTTTTT. Protein sequence: CASSLAQGGTNEKLFF. The chain carries TRBV7-9 and TRBJ1-4, with a tentative D call TRBD1 (6 bases). The CDR3 is 16 amino acids. Trimming left V 0 bases short and J 1 base short, with 9 bases between. CDR1 is SEHNR, CDR2 FQNEAQ, per germline (reference sequence).

At least ten counts were recorded for this clonotype. The V and J genes are TRBV6-2 or TRBV6-3 and TRBJ1-2; D possibly corresponds to TRBD1 (6 bases). Germline V lookup: CDR1 MNHEY, CDR2 SVGEGT. Trimming took 5 bases from V and 5 from J, leaving 27 bases between them. The CDR3 is 18 residues long. The CDR3 DNA is TGTGCCAGCAGTGACATACCTTCCGGGACAACCTTCCCTTATGGCTACACCTTC. Amino acids: CASSDIPSGTTFPYGYTF.